Below, 13 T cell receptor beta chains from the same sample are listed, as sequenced in a study of preoperative IRX-2 immunotherapy in early breast cancer (dated by TCRdb to between 2019 and 2020). Library construction relied on the immunoSEQ multiplex PCR assay. As stored in TCRdb, this immuneACCESS dataset retains in-frame rearrangements with V and J assigned. A fraction of the clones does not appear; measured against another copy, unresolved V genes explain less than half of the discrepancy, and the remainder lacks a known reason. In this sample the table shows 3,500 or so clones, 60% to 80% of which occur a single time. The ten largest clones add up to 7.3% of the sample. The sample's treatment or condition, from its label and the paper: preoperative locoregional IRX-2 cytokine immunotherapy. The sample here was tumor tissue, taken after IRX-2 immunotherapy. Receptor source: a human donor with breast cancer.

A few counts support this clone. The chain combines TRBV11-3 with TRBJ1-5, with TRBD1 identical over 7 bases. The V gene end was trimmed by 4 bases and the J gene end by 6 bases; junction bases not matched to a gene: 9. Per germline, CDR1 SGHNT and CDR2 YENEEA. The CDR3 is 15 residues long. The CDR3 is CASSSDRALGQPQHF. CDR3 coding DNA: TGTGCCAGCAGCTCCGACAGGGCGTTGGGTCAGCCCCAGCATTTT.

This chain links TRBV25-1 with TRBJ1-3; weak D call: TRBD1 (6 bases). The CDR3 runs to 17 residues. Germline loops: CDR1 MGHDK, CDR2 SYGVNS. V lost 0 bases, J lost 0 bases, and 12 bases lay in between. The CDR3: CASSEYQGRGSGNTIYF. The CDR3 DNA follows: TGTGCCAGCAGTGAATATCAGGGCAGGGGCTCTGGAAACACCATATATTTT.

V usage is TRBV29-1 and J usage is TRBJ1-1, with D possibly TRBD1 on 5 matching bases. The CDR3 loop spans 13 amino acids. V lost 3 bases to trimming and J lost 5 bases, with 13 bases between them. CDR1 SQVTM and CDR2 ANQGSEA come from the germline V gene. CDR3 amino acids: CSVDGGVVTEAFF. The CDR3 nucleotides are TGCAGCGTTGACGGGGGGGTGGTGACTGAAGCTTTCTTT.

This clone came up a few times. The chain has TRBV5-1 and TRBJ1-1; D possibly corresponds to TRBD1 (5 bases). The V gene's germline CDR1 is SGHRS and CDR2 YFSETQ. The CDR3 runs 14 residues. V was shortened by 4 bases and J by 3 bases, with 13 bases between the two germline ends. CDR3 sequence reads: CASSELGGDTEAFF. The CDR3 coding sequence is TGCGCCAGCAGCGAGCTCGGGGGGGACACTGAAGCTTTCTTT.

V usage is TRBV29-1 and J usage is TRBJ1-4, with 10 bases that match TRBD1. Trimming cost V 4 bases and J 8 bases; bases outside gene matches: 16. The germline CDR1 and CDR2 sequences are SQVTM and ANQGSEA. The CDR3 is 17 residues long. The CDR3 coding sequence is TGCAGCGTTGTGGGCCGAAACACCGGGACAGGGGCGGAAAAACTGTTTTTT. Its protein is CSVVGRNTGTGAEKLFF. The full variable domain, in which reference TRBV29-1 and TRBJ1-4 provide the parts outside the CDR3, is SAVISQKPSRDICQRGTSLTIQCQVDSQVTMMFWYRQQPGQSLTLIATANQGSEATYESGFVIDKFPISRPNLTFSTLTVSNMSPEDSSIYLCSVVGRNTGTGAEKLFFGSGTQLSVL.

This clone was picked up one time. The chain employs TRBV6-8 and TRBJ2-2; tentatively, D is TRBD1 (6 bases). Trimming removed 5 bases from V and 0 bases from J, with 10 bases in between. The germline CDR1 and CDR2 sequences are MNHGY and SAAAGT. This CDR3 has 15 residues. CDR3 loop: CASSKQGTNTGELFF. CDR3 nucleotide sequence: TGTGCCAGCAGTAAACAGGGCACGAACACCGGGGAGCTGTTTTTT.

This chain connects TRBV19 to TRBJ1-1; D is possibly TRBD1 (6 bases). The ends were cut back, 8 bases at V and 1 base at J, with 20 bases in the middle. The CDR3 has 16 residues. The germline gives CDR1 LNHDA, CDR2 SQIVND (reference sequence). CDR3 region: CASARGGGWRNTEAFF. CDR3 nucleotide sequence: TGTGCCAGTGCACGGGGAGGGGGTTGGAGGAACACTGAAGCTTTCTTT. Full variable domain (missing parts from reference TRBV19 and TRBJ1-1): DGGITQSPKYLFRKEGQNVTLSCEQNLNHDAMYWYRQDPGQGLRLIYYSQIVNDFQKGDIAEGYSVSREKKESFPLTVTSAQKNPTAFYLCASARGGGWRNTEAFFGQGTRLTVV.

This chain connects TRBV29-1 to TRBJ2-3, with 10 positions matching TRBD1. Germline CDR1 reads SQVTM; CDR2 reads ANQGSEA. V lost 4 bases, J lost 3 bases, and 4 bases stayed unmatched. This CDR3 has 14 amino acids. CDR3 region: CSVGGQGSTDTQYF. DNA for the CDR3: TGCAGCGTTGGGGGACAGGGGAGTACAGATACGCAGTATTTT.

This clone was seen only once. In nucleotides, the CDR3 is TGTGCCAGCAGCAGGGGCCCGAACACCGGGGAGCTGTTTTTT. Its translation: CASSRGPNTGELFF. The V and J genes are TRBV6-8 and TRBJ2-2, with TRBD1 as a possible D gene (6 bases). Germline CDR1 MNHGY, CDR2 SAAAGT. Trimming pared 6 bases from V and 0 bases from J, leaving 8 bases between. The CDR3 consists of 14 residues.

In this sample, this clone turned up a few times. The V call is TRBV19, the J call TRBJ2-5; no clear D. Germline V gene sequence: CDR1 LNHDA, CDR2 SQIVND (reference sequence). The ends were cut back, 2 bases at V and 4 bases at J, with 8 bases in the middle. CDR3 length: 13 residues. CDR3 bases: TGTGCCAGTAGTATAACCCTCTCAGAGACCCAGTACTTC. Its protein is CASSITLSETQYF.

This rearrangement joins TRBV6-8 to TRBJ2-7; TRBD1 aligns across 11 bases. Losses at the gene ends were 8 bases for V and 4 bases for J; bases not matched to a gene: 4. In germline, CDR1 is MNHGY, CDR2 SAAAGT. CDR3 length: 13 amino acids. The CDR3 loop is CASRGQGAYEQYF. CDR3 sequence (DNA): TGTGCCAGCCGTGGACAGGGGGCGTACGAGCAGTACTTC.

This clone has a handful of counts. The rearrangement joins TRBV15 to TRBJ2-2; D may be TRBD1 or TRBD2 (5 bases each). CDR1 LNHNV and CDR2 YYDKDF come from the germline V gene (reference sequence). There are 14 residues in the CDR3. Between the trimmed V and J ends, which lost 0 bases and 6 bases, there was a span of 8 bases. CDR3 nucleotide sequence: TGTGCCACCAGCAGAGATTGGGGGTCCGGGGAGCTGTTTTTT. Its translation: CATSRDWGSGELFF.

This chain links TRBV11-3 with TRBJ2-1; 7 positions agree with TRBD1. Germline V gene sequence: CDR1 SGHNT, CDR2 YENEEA. The CDR3 has 14 residues. V lost 3 bases, J lost 9 bases, and 8 bases stayed unmatched. The CDR3 DNA sequence: TGTGCCAGCAGCTTGGACAGGACCATGGGTGAGCAGTTCTTC. Protein product: CASSLDRTMGEQFF.